Listed below are T cell receptor beta chains from one sample, sequenced in a study of blood T cell repertoires in COVID-19. The repertoire was sequenced with immunoSEQ multiplex PCR; TCRdb's copy has only in-frame clones and lacks some. The sample yields about 82,000 clones, roughly 89% seen once. Sequencing used PBMCs or T cells enriched from blood (not recorded which). The receptor source for this set is a woman between 50 and 59 years old with acute COVID-19. The CDR3 runs from the conserved cysteine through the conserved F or W. A D gene is named only where the DNA matches it firmly.

j_call | v_call | d_call | cdr3_aa
TRBJ1-2 | TRBV28 | TRBD1 | CASSSGADRDYGYTF
TRBJ2-3 | TRBV12-5 | NA | CASGSAGEEDTQYF
TRBJ2-7 | TRBV25-1 | TRBD1 | CASSPAGQVTSEQYF
TRBJ2-4 | TRBV6-1 | NA | CASSEARSSDRLNIQYF
TRBJ1-2 | TRBV7-9 | NA | CASSPGQRYGYTF
TRBJ2-3 | TRBV13 | TRBD2 | CASSLLSGGAADTQYF
TRBJ2-3 | TRBV6-2/TRBV6-3 | NA | CASSQTASDTQYF
TRBJ2-7 | TRBV11-2 | NA | CASSLAELSRAEQYF
TRBJ2-7 | TRBV5-1 | NA | CASSLSGGTSYEQYF
TRBJ2-5 | TRBV5-4 | TRBD2 | CASSVAGAQETQYF
TRBJ2-2 | TRBV25-1 | TRBD1 | CASSESDRARTGELFF
TRBJ1-4 | TRBV18 | TRBD1 | CASSPRRDRENEKLFF
TRBJ1-2 | TRBV9 | NA | CASSSGTRSNYGYTF
TRBJ2-5 | TRBV6-5 | TRBD1 | CASRLGQRIETQYF
TRBJ2-7 | TRBV24-1 | NA | CATSDSDRYEQYF
TRBJ2-5 | TRBV5-1 | TRBD2 | CASRQGLAVQETQYF
TRBJ2-5 | TRBV7-7 | TRBD1 | CASSRGTGVETQYF
TRBJ2-2 | TRBV24-1 | NA | CATSETGPKSGELFF
TRBJ2-3 | TRBV6-5 | NA | CASSYSGTGTQYF
TRBJ1-3 | TRBV7-9 | NA | CASSYTTGNTIYF
TRBJ2-7 | TRBV6-5 | NA | CASRSKIQEVEQYF
TRBJ2-3 | TRBV5-1 | TRBD2 | CASSLTSGSADTQYF
TRBJ1-6 | TRBV7-2 | NA | CASSLRRDGSFNSPLHF
TRBJ2-7 | TRBV7-2 | NA | CASSPIAGVGSYEQYF
TRBJ1-2 | TRBV2 | TRBD1 | CASSRDRGYGYTF
TRBJ2-3 | TRBV6-5 | TRBD2 | CASSPSSGRTDTQYF
TRBJ2-7 | TRBV11-2 | NA | CASSLGAGSSYEQYF
TRBJ1-1 | TRBV30 | NA | CAWRGLRVSSSEAFF
TRBJ1-5 | TRBV11-3 | NA | CASSLAANQPQHF
TRBJ1-2 | TRBV12-3/TRBV12-4 | NA | CASSQDSFYGYTF
TRBJ2-7 | TRBV4-1 | TRBD2 | CASSQDRGRAWEQYF
TRBJ2-7 | TRBV18 | NA | CASSPGSSYEQYF
TRBJ1-3 | TRBV3-1/TRBV3-2 | NA | CASSQDSGRPGNTIYF
TRBJ1-1 | TRBV7-2 | NA | CASSLVPQGNTEAFF
TRBJ2-1 | TRBV27 | TRBD2 | CASSPGTSLYNEQFF
TRBJ1-5 | TRBV14 | TRBD1 | CASSQSRVTGPNQPQHF
TRBJ1-1 | TRBV7-2 | TRBD1 | CASSKRTGDGEAFF
TRBJ2-7 | TRBV4-3 | TRBD2 | CASSQAGTSGSYEQYF
TRBJ1-1 | TRBV7-6 | NA | CASSPLTVGFKVNTEAFF
TRBJ1-4 | TRBV5-1 | NA | CASSLMGGATNEKLFF
TRBJ2-5 | TRBV6-2/TRBV6-3 | TRBD1 | CASSRPDRGGRQETQYF
TRBJ1-1 | TRBV6-5 | NA | CASSEGTEAFF
TRBJ1-4 | TRBV2 | NA | CASTQEEGSNEKLFF
TRBJ1-5 | TRBV7-2 | NA | CASTRNQPQHF
TRBJ2-5 | TRBV29-1 | TRBD1 | CSVDPTGVQETQYF
TRBJ1-1 | TRBV6-1 | NA | CASSEGFGWEGGHTEAFF
TRBJ1-5 | TRBV9 | NA | CASSRGSGTSHQPQHF
TRBJ1-6 | TRBV30 | NA | CACPGVDNSPLHF
TRBJ2-7 | TRBV23-1 | TRBD2 | CASSHPRAGGEYEQYF
TRBJ1-5 | TRBV28 | NA | CASSSSGHQPQHF
TRBJ1-2 | TRBV5-8 | TRBD1 | CASSDPTGRSYTF
TRBJ1-1 | TRBV27 | TRBD1 | CASTGRGLDTEAFF